This section outlines one T cell receptor (beta chain) sequence together with its context. Its antigen is not known. This sample was taken from a study of response to subunit inactivated influenza vaccine. Study-wide points: The authors proposed limited new T cell recruitment per seasonal influenza vaccination.

Using its own MiXCR run on the RT-PCR reads, TCRdb lists one record per CDR3 protein. In the table there are about 580,000 distinct CDR3 sequences, around 13% of which are singletons. Trimming left V 2 bases short and J 9 bases short, with 11 bases between. CDR1 LGHNA and CDR2 YSLEER come from the germline V gene. The CDR3 consists of 13 residues. The source is a man between 50 and 59 years old who received an inactivated influenza vaccine. The gene calls are TRBV4-3 and TRBJ2-1; D is perhaps TRBD1 (6 bases). The sample here was PBMCs from blood, taken roughly 13 days after vaccination. The CDR3 region is CASSQLQGFEQFF. CDR3 DNA: TGCGCCAGCAGCCAACTACAGGGTTTTGAGCAGTTCTTC.